This TCR beta chain was sequenced during a study of identical twins. Findings and limits, study-wide: Researchers caution that invariant MAIT and iNKT cells could partly confound zero-insertion analyses. Conclusions rested on cross-sectional statistics rather than following the same donors. Abundant beta clonotypes from cord blood bore fewer insertions; memory repertoires lacked this pattern.

TCRdb called the 5' RACE reads again in MiXCR, with one record for every CDR3 protein. The sample gives roughly 540,000 distinct CDR3 sequences, roughly 21% of which show up once; about 0.93% is in the top ten. A note on this clonotype: Its antigen is currently unknown.

V was clipped by 4 bases and J by 6 bases; unmatched bases: 5. Germline assignment: CDR1 DFQATT and CDR2 SNEGSKA (reference sequence). This CDR3 region has 12 residues. This sample also appeared in a second study, on T cells expressing NK-cell markers.

The sequenced material came from CD4+ T cells sorted from blood. This chain links TRBV20-1 with TRBJ2-5; 7 positions agree with TRBD1. The TCR was taken from a woman in her late teens or twenties in good health. The CDR3 sequence: CSANQGVQTQYF. As DNA, the CDR3 is TGCAGTGCTAACCAGGGGGTGCAGACCCAGTACTTC.